The present TCR beta chain was sequenced within a study of cytomegalovirus exposure and HLA in healthy donors. 13 Jbeta primers and 60 Vbeta primers were used for the PCR. Produced via immunoSEQ multiplex PCR; TCRdb's table is partial and in-frame only. The table shows 150,000 to 200,000 clones, with over 60% occurring only once. Germline CDR1 is KGHSH and CDR2 is LQKENI. This CDR3 region has 11 residues. Trimming pared 4 bases from V and 10 bases from J, leaving 8 bases between. Study-level points and caveats: Sequencing probably produced one cluster of sequence variants that were highly shared.

There are a few counts of this clone. Its cognate antigen is unknown. Input material: PBMCs. The V and J genes are TRBV18 and TRBJ2-1; TRBD1 might be the D (5 bases). The receptor was derived from a woman aged 50 to 60 in good health and CMV-seropositive. The chain's CDR3 is CASSHRGEQFF. CDR3 bases: TGTGCCAGCTCACATAGGGGCGAGCAGTTCTTC.